This T cell receptor (beta chain) was profiled in a study of blood T cell repertoires in COVID-19. The germline V gene encodes CDR1 MNHEY and CDR2 SVGAGI. V was shortened by 2 bases and J by 6 bases, with 16 bases between the two germline ends. The CDR3 consists of 15 residues. Methods used by the authors: The assay estimated nucleated cells by amplifying reference gene primers. Measured with immunoSEQ multiplex PCR; TCRdb has only the in-frame clones, and not every one. Clone size and the V and J calls come from that table; the DNA yielded D and trimming. The repertoire holds 150,000 to 170,000 clones, with approximately 81% as singletons.

Material: peripheral blood. The chain recombines TRBV6-5 with TRBJ1-1; a weak D match, TRBD1 (5 bases). The source of this sequence is a woman between 55 and 75 years old with COVID-19, enrolled during active disease. Here the CDR3 DNA reads TGTGCCAGCAGTTACCAACTAGGAGGGGCAGCTGAAGCTTTCTTT. Translated, it gives CASSYQLGGAAEAFF.